The text below deals with one T cell receptor beta chain. This entry is derived from a study of cytomegalovirus exposure and HLA in healthy donors. The PCR contained 60 Vbeta and 13 Jbeta primers. Only in-frame clones appear in the TCRdb table, and some are missing; sequencing was by immunoSEQ multiplex PCR. Here the sample spans about 130,000 clones, 74% being singletons. This CDR3 has 18 amino acids. Looked up from germline, CDR1 is SGHRS and CDR2 is YFSETQ. With 0 bases removed from V and 0 bases from J, the gap between germline ends came to 17 bases. Sequenced material: PBMCs. The sequence was obtained from a middle-aged man in good health and CMV-seropositive. The genes are TRBV5-1 and TRBJ2-3; D is perhaps TRBD1 (6 bases). Written as DNA, the CDR3 is TGCGCCAGCAGCTTGGGGGGCAGGGGCGCGTATAGCACAGATACGCAGTATTTT. Amino acid sequence: CASSLGGRGAYSTDTQYF.